The clone carrying this TCR beta chain came up many times. What it recognizes is unknown. Unique molecular identifiers were used in preparing the TCRbeta library. TCRdb re-derived calls from the PCR reads in MiXCR, one entry per CDR3 protein. The table shows hundreds of thousands of distinct CDR3 sequences, with about 10% occurring only once. The sample is drawn from a study of T-cell reconstitution after alpha-beta-depleted transplantation in children. Findings and caveats of the study: Counts and diversity of T cells one year after transplant came mostly from newly produced T cells.

The CDR3 sequence is 14 residues long. The germline V gene has CDR1 SGHRS and CDR2 YFSETQ. V shed 6 bases and J shed 3 bases, with 13 bases lying between them. This rearrangement joins TRBV5-1 to TRBJ2-1; D gene ambiguous. Source: PBMCs, taken before TCRalphabeta/CD19-depleted stem cell transplant. The TCR originated in a child aged 2 to 10 with inherited bone marrow failure, due to receive a stem cell transplant. The CDR3 here is CASNVLGRYNEQFF. Written as DNA, the CDR3 is TGCGCCAGCAACGTTTTGGGCCGCTACAATGAGCAGTTCTTC.